This TCR beta chain was identified during a study of cytomegalovirus exposure and HLA in healthy donors. General observations from the study: The study recorded 160 or so TCR beta chains that were cytomegalovirus-associated. As confirmed in vitro, three CMV-associated chains were specific for CMV antigens. Follow-up analysis seemed to connect common viral pathogens with several of the most significant clusters identified. The authors judged a highly shared variant cluster likely a sequencing artifact.

Per the germline V gene, CDR1 is LNHDA and CDR2 is SQIVND (reference sequence). This CDR3 has 15 residues. V lost 6 bases to trimming and J lost 0 bases; unmatched junction nucleotides: 0. PCR amplification relied on 60 Vbeta primers (plus 13 Jbeta primers). Assay: immunoSEQ multiplex PCR; the TCRdb copy retains only in-frame clones and omits some. The sample includes over 100,000 clones, 74% seen only once; the top ten take roughly 7.2%. To note about this clone: Its antigen is not known.

The chain combines TRBV19 with TRBJ2-3, with 13 bases that match TRBD2. This clonotype originated in a male donor in good health and CMV-seronegative. Specimen: PBMCs. The CDR3 bases are TGTGCCAGTAGACTAGCGGGGGGGAGCACAGATACGCAGTATTTT. This codes for CASRLAGGSTDTQYF.